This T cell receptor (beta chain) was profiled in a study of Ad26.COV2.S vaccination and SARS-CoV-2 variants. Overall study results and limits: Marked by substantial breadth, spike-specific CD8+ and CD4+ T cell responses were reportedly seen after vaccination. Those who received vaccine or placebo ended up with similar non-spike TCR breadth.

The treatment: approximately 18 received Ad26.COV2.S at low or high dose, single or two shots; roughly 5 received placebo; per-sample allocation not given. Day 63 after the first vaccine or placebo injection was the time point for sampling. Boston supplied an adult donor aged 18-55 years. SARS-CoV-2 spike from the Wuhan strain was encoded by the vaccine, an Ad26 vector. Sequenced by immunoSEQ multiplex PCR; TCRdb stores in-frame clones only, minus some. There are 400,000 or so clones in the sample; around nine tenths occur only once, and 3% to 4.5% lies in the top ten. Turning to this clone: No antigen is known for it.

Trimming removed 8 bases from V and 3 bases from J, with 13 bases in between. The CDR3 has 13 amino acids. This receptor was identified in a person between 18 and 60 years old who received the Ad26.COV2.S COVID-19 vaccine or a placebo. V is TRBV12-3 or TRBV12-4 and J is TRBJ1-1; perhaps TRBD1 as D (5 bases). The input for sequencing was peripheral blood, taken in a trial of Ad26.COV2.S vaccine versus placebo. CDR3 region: CASCYDRDTEAFF. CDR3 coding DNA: TGTGCCAGCTGCTACGACAGAGACACTGAAGCTTTCTTT.